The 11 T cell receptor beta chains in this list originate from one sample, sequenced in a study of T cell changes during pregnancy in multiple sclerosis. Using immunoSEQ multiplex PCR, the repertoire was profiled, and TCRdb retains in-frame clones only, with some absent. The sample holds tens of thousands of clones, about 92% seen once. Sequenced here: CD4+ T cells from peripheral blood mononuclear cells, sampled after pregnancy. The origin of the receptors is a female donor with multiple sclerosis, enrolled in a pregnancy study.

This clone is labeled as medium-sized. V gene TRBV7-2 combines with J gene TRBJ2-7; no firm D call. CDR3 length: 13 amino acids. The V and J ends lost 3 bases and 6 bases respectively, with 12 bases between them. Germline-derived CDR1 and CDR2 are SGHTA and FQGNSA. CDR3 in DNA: TGTGCCAGCAGCTTTACGGGTTCAACCGAGCAGTACTTC. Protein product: CASSFTGSTEQYF.

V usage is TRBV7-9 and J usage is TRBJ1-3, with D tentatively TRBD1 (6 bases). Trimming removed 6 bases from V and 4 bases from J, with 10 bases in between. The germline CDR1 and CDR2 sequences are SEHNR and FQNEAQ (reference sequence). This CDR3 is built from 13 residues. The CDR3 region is CASRNRAGNTIYF. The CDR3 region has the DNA TGTGCCAGCAGGAACAGGGCAGGAAACACCATATATTTT.

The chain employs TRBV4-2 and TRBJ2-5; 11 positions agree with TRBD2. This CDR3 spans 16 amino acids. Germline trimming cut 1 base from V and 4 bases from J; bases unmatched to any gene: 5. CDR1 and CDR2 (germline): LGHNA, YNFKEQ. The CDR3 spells CASSQGLAGSGETQYF. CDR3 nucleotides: TGTGCCAGCAGCCAAGGACTAGCGGGGTCTGGAGAGACCCAGTACTTC.

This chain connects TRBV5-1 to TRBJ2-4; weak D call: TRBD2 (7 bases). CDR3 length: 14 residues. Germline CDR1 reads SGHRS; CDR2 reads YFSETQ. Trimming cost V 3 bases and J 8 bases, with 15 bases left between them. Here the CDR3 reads CASSSNGGRDIQYF. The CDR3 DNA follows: TGCGCCAGCAGCTCCAACGGGGGGCGGGACATTCAGTACTTC. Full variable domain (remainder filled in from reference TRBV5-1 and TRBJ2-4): KAGVTQTPRYLIKTRGQQVTLSCSPISGHRSVSWYQQTPGQGLQFLFEYFSETQRNKGNFPGRFSGRQFSNSRSEMNVSTLELGDSALYLCASSSNGGRDIQYFGAGTRLSVL.

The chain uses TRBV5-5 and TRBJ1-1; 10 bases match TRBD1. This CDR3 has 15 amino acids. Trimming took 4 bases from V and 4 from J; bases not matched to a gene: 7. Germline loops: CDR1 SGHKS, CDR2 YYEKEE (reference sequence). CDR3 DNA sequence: TGTGCCAGCAGCAGGGGACAGGGGATGACCACTGAAGCTTTCTTT. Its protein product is CASSRGQGMTTEAFF.

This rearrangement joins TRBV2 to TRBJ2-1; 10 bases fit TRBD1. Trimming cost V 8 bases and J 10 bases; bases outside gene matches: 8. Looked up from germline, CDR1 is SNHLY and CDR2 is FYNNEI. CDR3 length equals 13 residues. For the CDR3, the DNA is TGTGCCAGCTCGAGACAGGGGGCAAGAGAGCAGTTCTTC. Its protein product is CASSRQGAREQFF.

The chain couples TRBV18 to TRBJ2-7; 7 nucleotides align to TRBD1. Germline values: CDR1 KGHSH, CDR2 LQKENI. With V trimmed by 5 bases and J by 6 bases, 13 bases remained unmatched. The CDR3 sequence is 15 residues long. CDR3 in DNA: TGTGCCAGCTCAGCATACAGGGGTCGGGCGTCCGAGCAGTACTTC. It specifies CASSAYRGRASEQYF.

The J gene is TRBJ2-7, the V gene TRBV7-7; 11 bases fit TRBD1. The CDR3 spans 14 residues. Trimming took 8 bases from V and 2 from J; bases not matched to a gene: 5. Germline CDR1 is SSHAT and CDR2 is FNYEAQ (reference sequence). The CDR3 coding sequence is TGTGCCAGCTCTCCGGGACAGGGGGCCTACGAGCAGTACTTC. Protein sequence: CASSPGQGAYEQYF.

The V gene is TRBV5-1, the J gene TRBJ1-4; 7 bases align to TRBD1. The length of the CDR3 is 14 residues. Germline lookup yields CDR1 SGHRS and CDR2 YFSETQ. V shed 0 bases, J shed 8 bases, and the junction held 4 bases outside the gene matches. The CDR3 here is CASSLAGTVEKLFF. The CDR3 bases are TGCGCCAGCAGCTTGGCCGGGACAGTAGAAAAACTGTTTTTT.

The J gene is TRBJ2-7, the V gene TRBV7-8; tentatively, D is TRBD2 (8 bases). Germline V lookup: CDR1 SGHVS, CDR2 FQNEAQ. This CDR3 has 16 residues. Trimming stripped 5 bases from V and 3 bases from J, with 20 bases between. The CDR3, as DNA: TGTGCCAGCAGCGCGGGAGGACAGGAGACCTACTACGAGCAGTACTTC. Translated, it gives CASSAGGQETYYEQYF.

The CDR3: CASSERRLAGGIEQFF. The CDR3 nucleotides read TGTGCCAGCAGTGAAAGGAGACTAGCGGGGGGGATTGAGCAGTTCTTC. The chain combines TRBV25-1 with TRBJ2-1; 14 nucleotides agree with TRBD2. Germline V gene lookup returns CDR1 MGHDK and CDR2 SYGVNS. V lost 2 bases to trimming and J lost 9 bases; unmatched junction nucleotides: 6. This CDR3 has 16 amino acids. The full variable domain, completed using reference TRBV25-1 and TRBJ2-1, is EADIYQTPRYLVIGTGKKITLECSQTMGHDKMYWYQQDPGMELHLIHYSYGVNSTEKGDLSSESTVSRIRTEHFPLTLESARPSHTSQYLCASSERRLAGGIEQFFGPGTRLTVL.